One sample yielded the 25 T cell receptor beta chains listed below, sequenced in a study of CD8 T cells in ankylosing spondylitis. TCRdb used MiXCR to reprocess the 5' RACE reads, holding one entry per CDR3 protein. This table holds 150,000 to 200,000 distinct CDR3 sequences, about 16% found once. Material for sequencing was blood, either unsorted or a sorted T cell fraction (not recorded which). The receptor set was obtained from a male donor with ankylosing spondylitis or in good health (not recorded which).

This clonotype was counted between two and nine times. The V call is TRBV18, the J call TRBJ2-7; 10 bases are a match to TRBD1. Germline loops: CDR1 KGHSH, CDR2 LQKENI. This CDR3 is 15 amino acids long. V gave up 4 bases and J gave up 5 bases; unmatched junction bases: 8. CDR3 coding DNA: TGTGCCAGCTCACGGGGGACAGGGGAAGAAAACGAGCAGTACTTC. It encodes CASSRGTGEENEQYF.

This clonotype was seen repeatedly, ten times or more. This chain uses TRBV5-6 with TRBJ1-2, with D possibly TRBD1 on 5 matching bases. Germline CDR1 SGHDT, CDR2 YYEEEE. V lost 3 bases and J lost 8, with 8 bases in between. The CDR3 contains 11 residues. The CDR3 loop reads CASSYQGGYTF. DNA of the CDR3: TGTGCCAGCAGCTACCAGGGAGGCTACACCTTC.

The chain joins TRBV20-1 to TRBJ2-1; no reliable D call. The germline V gene encodes CDR1 DFQATT and CDR2 SNEGSKA (reference sequence). V was cut by 3 bases and J by 1 base, with 10 bases left in between. The CDR3 totals 14 residues. The CDR3 DNA reads TGCAGTGCTAGGAAGGTCGGTTCCTACAATGAGCAGTTCTTC. This codes for CSARKVGSYNEQFF.

The sample holds many counts of this clonotype. This sequence joins TRBV4-1 and TRBJ1-5; D remains unclear. Trimming took 2 bases from V and 0 from J, leaving 8 bases between them. CDR3 size: 15 residues. In germline, CDR1 is MGHRA, CDR2 YSYEKL. CDR3 nucleotides: TGCGCCAGCAGCCAACTAGAGTATAGCAATCAGCCCCAGCATTTT. Its translation is CASSQLEYSNQPQHF.

The gene calls are TRBV7-2 and TRBJ2-7; 11 bases agree with TRBD2. Losses at the gene ends were 5 bases for V and 7 bases for J; bases not matched to a gene: 10. The CDR3 has 15 amino acids. CDR1 is SGHTA and CDR2 is FQGNSA in the germline V gene. Here the CDR3 reads CASSVSGRALEEQYF. DNA of the CDR3: TGTGCCAGCAGCGTTAGCGGGAGGGCGCTTGAAGAGCAGTACTTC.

CDR3 residues: CSARGGISYEQYF. CDR3 DNA: TGCAGTGCTAGAGGTGGGATATCCTACGAGCAGTACTTC. The genes are TRBV20-1 and TRBJ2-7; D is undetermined. The V gene lost 1 base and the J gene lost 1 base, with 8 bases spanning the gap. The CDR3 covers 13 residues. The V gene's germline CDR1 is DFQATT and CDR2 SNEGSKA (reference sequence).

This clonotype has a count of ten or more. This chain uses TRBV15 with TRBJ2-1; possibly TRBD1 or TRBD2 for D (5 bases each). V gave up 0 bases and J gave up 5 bases, with 11 bases separating them. The CDR3 is 15 residues long. Germline CDR1 LNHNV, CDR2 YYDKDF (reference sequence). This CDR3 reads CATSRDLGVNNEQFF. CDR3 bases: TGTGCCACCAGCAGAGATTTGGGGGTGAACAATGAGCAGTTCTTC.

This clonotype came up a few times. The chain joins TRBV11-2 to TRBJ1-3; the D gene is possibly TRBD1 (6 bases). Trimming stripped 6 bases from V and 0 bases from J, with 21 bases between. This CDR3 is built from 18 residues. Germline V CDR1 and CDR2: SGHAT, FQNNGV. The CDR3 DNA reads TGTGCCAGCAGAAAACTCCCGGGACAACAGAGCTCTGGAAACACCATATATTTT. Its translation is CASRKLPGQQSSGNTIYF.

The genes are TRBV19 and TRBJ2-1; the D gene could be TRBD1 or TRBD2 (6 bases each). The CDR3 runs 13 residues. V gave up 5 bases and J gave up 7 bases, with 12 bases separating them. Germline CDR1 reads LNHDA; CDR2 reads SQIVND (reference sequence). The CDR3 region is CASSWGAGNEQFF. The CDR3 nucleotides read TGTGCCAGTAGTTGGGGGGCTGGGAATGAGCAGTTCTTC. Variable domain in full (rest from reference TRBV19 and TRBJ2-1): DGGITQSPKYLFRKEGQNVTLSCEQNLNHDAMYWYRQDPGQGLRLIYYSQIVNDFQKGDIAEGYSVSREKKESFPLTVTSAQKNPTAFYLCASSWGAGNEQFFGPGTRLTVL.

This clonotype showed up many times. V usage is TRBV12-3 or TRBV12-4 and J usage is TRBJ1-5, with D maybe TRBD1 (6 bases). V lost 7 bases, J lost 6 bases, and 19 bases lay in between. The CDR3 is 15 residues long. The CDR3 bases are TGTGCCAGCAAAAACAGGGATAGGGACACTCAGCCCCAGCATTTT. It codes for CASKNRDRDTQPQHF.

This clonotype has more than one count but fewer than ten. V usage is TRBV7-9 and J usage is TRBJ2-3, with 10 bases that match TRBD2. J lost 2 bases, V lost 5 bases, and 7 bases had no gene match. The CDR3 is 16 residues long. Germline assignment: CDR1 SEHNR and CDR2 FQNEAQ (reference sequence). CDR3 in DNA: TGTGCCAGCAGCCCCCTCCTAGCGGGAGACACAGATACGCAGTATTTT. Amino acid sequence: CASSPLLAGDTDTQYF.

This clonotype has at least ten counts. V usage is TRBV6-5 and J usage is TRBJ1-2, with a tentative D call TRBD1 (5 bases). V lost 2 bases and J lost 0, with 13 bases in between. The CDR3 consists of 16 residues. Germline values: CDR1 MNHEY, CDR2 SVGAGI. The CDR3 coding sequence is TGTGCCAGCAGTTACGGGGCTATGCGAGCTAACTATGGCTACACCTTC. This codes for CASSYGAMRANYGYTF.

This clonotype was detected only a few times. V is TRBV20-1 and J is TRBJ2-7; D is unresolved. The CDR3 runs 13 residues. Germline V CDR1 and CDR2: DFQATT, SNEGSKA (reference sequence). Trimming took 1 base from V and 2 from J, leaving 9 bases between them. CDR3 protein: CSARVTGTYEQYF. In DNA, the CDR3 is TGCAGTGCTAGAGTAACTGGAACCTACGAGCAGTACTTC.

This clonotype was picked up many times. The rearrangement joins TRBV20-1 to TRBJ2-1; D is undetermined. There are 11 residues in the CDR3. Germline loops: CDR1 DFQATT, CDR2 SNEGSKA (reference sequence). Trimming took 6 bases from V and 9 from J, leaving 12 bases between them. This CDR3 reads CSAFMYPEQFF. The CDR3 DNA reads as TGCAGTGCATTCATGTACCCTGAGCAGTTCTTC.

The genes are TRBV28 and TRBJ2-3; tentative D call: TRBD1 (6 bases). V gave up 7 bases and J gave up 1 base, with 21 bases separating them. The CDR3 totals 17 residues. Germline assignment: CDR1 MDHEN and CDR2 SYDVKM. CDR3 protein: CASKQGGPTPRTDTQYF. The CDR3 region has the DNA TGTGCCAGCAAGCAAGGGGGACCGACGCCTCGCACAGATACGCAGTATTTT.

The DNA for the CDR3 is TGTGCCAGCAGGACCGGGACAGGGGGAAGTTCACCCCTCCACTTT. It codes for CASRTGTGGSSPLHF. V and J are TRBV27 and TRBJ1-6; 11 bases agree with TRBD1. Losses at the gene ends were 6 bases for V and 9 bases for J; bases not matched to a gene: 7. The CDR3 spans 15 residues. Looked up from germline, CDR1 is MNHEY and CDR2 is SMNVEV (reference sequence).

This clonotype has more than one count but fewer than ten. The V and J genes are TRBV12-3 or TRBV12-4 and TRBJ1-4; D not certain. The CDR3 sequence is 14 residues long. V was clipped by 6 bases and J by 6 bases, with 14 bases between them. CDR3 loop: CASSPSGRDEKLFF. The CDR3 DNA sequence: TGTGCCAGCAGCCCGTCTGGGCGGGATGAAAAACTGTTTTTT.

Many counts were recorded for this clonotype. V usage is TRBV5-6 and J usage is TRBJ2-1; 10 nucleotides line up with TRBD2. The CDR3 has 16 residues. The germline gives CDR1 SGHDT, CDR2 YYEEEE. Losses at the gene ends were 4 bases for V and 5 bases for J; bases not matched to a gene: 9. The CDR3 DNA sequence: TGTGCCAGCAGCCGAGACAGACTAGCGGGTAACAATGAGCAGTTCTTC. It specifies CASSRDRLAGNNEQFF.

The J gene is TRBJ2-7, the V gene TRBV4-1; D tentatively reads TRBD1 or TRBD2 (6 bases each). CDR1 and CDR2 from the germline V gene are MGHRA and YSYEKL. V lost 2 bases, J lost 11 bases, and 22 bases lay in between. The CDR3 contains 15 residues. CDR3 residues: CASSQPGTGPRGEYF. CDR3 coding DNA: TGCGCCAGCAGCCAACCTGGAACAGGGCCCCGCGGGGAGTACTTC.

This clonotype came up many times. The chain is built from TRBV25-1 and TRBJ1-3, with 9 bases aligning to TRBD1. Trimming cost V 2 bases and J 7 bases; bases outside gene matches: 6. The CDR3 loop spans 15 amino acids. Germline V gene lookup returns CDR1 MGHDK and CDR2 SYGVNS. CDR3 nucleotides: TGTGCCAGCAGTGAACCTCGACAGGGGGATAACACCATATATTTT. Translating it yields CASSEPRQGDNTIYF.

This clonotype was seen a few times. The chain has TRBV18 and TRBJ2-3; maybe TRBD1 (5 bases). Germline assignment: CDR1 KGHSH and CDR2 LQKENI. CDR3 length equals 16 residues. V was clipped by 0 bases and J by 0 bases, with 10 bases between them. The CDR3 sequence: CASSPPLQGSTDTQYF. For the CDR3, the DNA is TGTGCCAGCTCACCACCTTTGCAGGGAAGCACAGATACGCAGTATTTT.

This clonotype occurred many times. The chain couples TRBV12-3 or TRBV12-4 to TRBJ1-4, with 12 bases aligning to TRBD1. V trimming: 7 bases; J trimming: 6 bases; junction bases outside the gene matches: 12. CDR3 length: 17 amino acids. The CDR3 spells CASTLGQGALFDEKLFF. The CDR3 nucleotides read TGTGCCAGCACCCTGGGACAGGGGGCCCTTTTTGATGAAAAACTGTTTTTT.

This clonotype was counted ten times or more. The rearrangement uses TRBV9 and TRBJ1-2, with 7 bases identical to TRBD1. V lost 0 bases, J lost 4 bases, and 6 bases stayed unmatched. This CDR3 has 15 residues. In germline, CDR1 is SGDLS, CDR2 YYNGEE. CDR3 in amino acids: CASSVDPQGVYGYTF. CDR3 coding DNA: TGTGCCAGCAGCGTAGACCCCCAGGGGGTCTATGGCTACACCTTC.

This clonotype was seen at least ten times. CDR3 protein: CATRTGTDNQPQHF. The CDR3 DNA reads as TGTGCCACCCGTACCGGGACAGACAATCAGCCCCAGCATTTT. V gene TRBV10-3 combines with J gene TRBJ1-5, with TRBD1 matching over 7 bases. The germline CDR1 and CDR2 sequences are ENHRY and SYGVKD. The CDR3 covers 14 residues. The junction had 9 bases not matched to a gene; V was cut back by 10 bases and J by 3 bases.

This chain uses TRBV28 with TRBJ2-1, with TRBD2 matching over 12 bases. This CDR3 contains 15 residues. Germline loops: CDR1 MDHEN, CDR2 SYDVKM. With 4 bases clipped from V and 8 bases from J, the junction kept 6 bases outside the gene matches. CDR3 sequence: CASSSRTSGVYEQFF. DNA for the CDR3: TGTGCCAGCAGTTCCAGGACTAGCGGGGTGTATGAGCAGTTCTTC.